The source of this TCR beta chain is a study of molecular identifiers for immune sequencing clone quantification. Study overall: In the replicates, RNA derived from roughly 20,000 or 100,000 naive CD8 cells was divided into five parts, and four were sequenced.

Notes on the study in general: Clones exceeding 20 RNA copies carried over 97% of effector molecules but under 1% of naive-cell molecules.

The CDR3 runs to 15 residues. In germline, CDR1 is SGHVS, CDR2 FNYEAQ. Trimming removed 5 bases from V and 8 bases from J; junction bases left unmatched: 9. As to this clonotype: Its specificity is unknown.

Using a CD8+CD4-CCR7+CD45RA+ phenotype, naive CD8 T cells were sorted. From the PCR reads, TCRdb called clonotypes with MiXCR, one entry per CDR3 protein. The data hold roughly 320,000 distinct CDR3 sequences, with about a fifth observed a single time. The rearrangement uses TRBV7-6 and TRBJ1-4; 9 bases line up with TRBD1. The origin of this receptor is a human donor in good health. Some libraries in this study had Jurkat cell RNA spiked in. The specimen was naive CD8+ T cells from blood, with Jurkat cell RNA spiked in. Subset of the sample: FACS-sorted CD8+CD4-CCR7+CD45RA+ naive T cells. The CDR3 region has the DNA TGTGCCAGCAGCCGTGGGGACAGGGCGATGGAAAAACTGTTTTTT. Its translation: CASSRGDRAMEKLFF.